One sample yielded the 3 T cell receptor beta chains listed below, sequenced in a study of cytomegalovirus exposure and HLA in healthy donors (dated by TCRdb to 2016 to 2017). Library preparation was by the immunoSEQ multiplex PCR assay. The multiplex PCR relied on a mix of 60 forward primers for TCR Vbeta segments and 13 reverse primers for TCR Jbeta segments. The clones in this table, taken by TCRdb from immuneACCESS, are in-frame only. Not every clone is retained; where verified, under half of the shortfall comes from an unresolved V gene, and the cause of the rest is unknown. In all, the sample holds tens of thousands of clones, and approximately 90% of those were seen once. The ten largest clones capture approximately 10% of the sample. The sample consisted of PBMCs. The source of these receptors is a middle-aged woman in good health and CMV-seropositive.

The CDR3 region has the DNA TGTGCCAGTAGTACGAGGGCAGCCTCCTACGAGCAGTACTTC. It encodes CASSTRAASYEQYF. The V and J genes are TRBV19 and TRBJ2-7; tentative D call: TRBD2 (5 bases). Germline values: CDR1 LNHDA, CDR2 SQIVND (reference sequence). Trimming stripped 4 bases from V and 0 bases from J, with 10 bases between. The CDR3 loop spans 14 amino acids.

The V and J genes are TRBV14 and TRBJ1-2; 7 nucleotides line up with TRBD1. Trimming took 2 bases from V and 0 from J; bases not matched to a gene: 9. The length of the CDR3 is 17 residues. From germline, CDR1 is SGHDN and CDR2 FVKESK. Here the CDR3 DNA reads TGTGCCAGCAGCCAACATCGGACAGGACACACTAACTATGGCTACACCTTC. Protein product: CASSQHRTGHTNYGYTF.

J is TRBJ1-4 and V is TRBV7-9, with TRBD1 as a possible D gene (5 bases). Germline V gives CDR1 SEHNR, CDR2 FQNEAQ (reference sequence). This CDR3 has 13 amino acids. V lost 6 bases and J lost 8, with 13 bases in between. The DNA of the CDR3 is TGTGCCAGCAGGTTTGGGGGGAACGAAAAACTGTTTTTT. Translation gives CASRFGGNEKLFF.